Included here is one T cell receptor beta chain sequence, with context. Its antigen remains undetermined. No base-level quality is on record; no much larger clone is a single base apart. Reading from cysteine to phenylalanine, the CDR3 counts 16 amino acids. The kept DNA is CDR3 alone, 48 bases in frame from the first base. After removal of 2 bases from V and 3 bases from J, the junction retains 6 bases not matched to a gene. Per the germline V gene (reference sequence), SGHNT is the CDR1 and YYREEE is the CDR2. This entry is derived from a study of control samples from healthy donors and cancer patients (dated by TCRdb to about 2020). Preparation of the library involved the immunoSEQ multiplex PCR assay. Not all clones reach the TCRdb copy of this immuneACCESS table, which keeps in-frame sequences only. Checked studies attribute under half of the gap to unresolved V genes and leave the rest unexplained. The sample profile shows around 78,000 clones; 94% of them were found once. Together, the top ten hold roughly 5% of the sample.

Input material: blood. This receptor was obtained from a woman younger than 30 in good health. The chain is made from TRBV5-4 and TRBJ2-1; TRBD2 fits 9 bases in the junction. The nucleotides are TGTGCCAGCAGCTTTGGCGGGGGGGCAGACTACAATGAGCAGTTCTTC. Its product reads: CASSFGGGADYNEQFF. Outside the CDR3, residues come from the reference TRBV5-4 and TRBJ2-1 proteins, so the full variable domain is: ETGVTQSPTHLIKTRGQQVTLRCSSQSGHNTVSWYQQALGQGPQFIFQYYREEENGRGNFPPRFSGLQFPNYSSELNVNALELDDSALYLCASSFGGGADYNEQFFGPGTRLTVL.